These 30 T cell receptor beta chains originate from one sample sequenced in a study of shared clonotypes between healthy human individuals. The naive CD8 fraction comprised CD45RO-negative cells positively selected for CCR7 and excluded terminally differentiated effector memory CD45RA+ cells. TCRdb's copy holds only in-frame clones and misses some; the assay was immunoSEQ multiplex PCR. This sample has around 1.9 million clones, with 85% to 95% found just once. The sequencing sample was made of naive CD8+ T cells from PBMCs. These receptors all stem from a young man in good health. Some clones in this sample may be carry-over from other donors' samples.

This clone was seen once. At the DNA level, this CDR3 is encoded by other sequences in the same sample as well. This rearrangement joins TRBV28 to TRBJ2-7; the D gene is possibly TRBD1 (5 bases). The CDR3 length is 11 residues. V lost 5 bases, J lost 4 bases, and 6 bases lay in between. Per germline, CDR1 MDHEN and CDR2 SYDVKM. The CDR3 reads CASSPGYEQYF. CDR3 bases: TGTGCCAGCAGTCCAGGGTACGAGCAGTACTTC.

The rearrangement links TRBV6-1 to TRBJ1-5, with no clear D. This CDR3 spans 14 amino acids. V was trimmed by 3 bases and J by 1 base, leaving 7 bases between them. Germline V gives CDR1 MNHNS, CDR2 SASEGT. The CDR3 coding sequence is TGTGCCAGCAGTGACATACGGAGCAATCAGCCCCAGCATTTT. As protein: CASSDIRSNQPQHF.

The gene calls are TRBV9 and TRBJ1-3; D is uncertain. CDR1 SGDLS and CDR2 YYNGEE come from the germline V gene. Trimming stripped 5 bases from V and 4 bases from J, with 16 bases between. This CDR3 contains 15 residues. CDR3 coding DNA: TGTGCCAGCAGGGCCGGGCGCAGCTCGGGAAACACCATATATTTT. This sequence encodes CASRAGRSSGNTIYF.

The chain is built from TRBV5-6 and TRBJ1-1, with 7 bases fitting TRBD1. The junction had 13 bases not matched to a gene; V was cut back by 6 bases and J by 8 bases. This CDR3 is built from 14 residues. Germline assignment: CDR1 SGHDT and CDR2 YYEEEE. This CDR3 is CASTFTPRDREAFF. The CDR3, as DNA: TGTGCCAGCACCTTTACCCCTAGGGACAGAGAAGCTTTCTTT. Full variable domain (remainder filled in from reference TRBV5-6 and TRBJ1-1): DAGVTQSPTHLIKTRGQQVTLRCSPKSGHDTVSWYQQALGQGPQFIFQYYEEEERQRGNFPDRFSGHQFPNYSSELNVNALLLGDSALYLCASTFTPRDREAFFGQGTRLTVV.

V and J are TRBV11-2 and TRBJ2-3, with a possible D match to TRBD2 (5 bases). V lost 5 bases, J lost 0 bases, and 18 bases lay in between. The CDR3 extends over 17 amino acids. CDR1 is SGHAT and CDR2 is FQNNGV in the germline V gene. CDR3 in amino acids: CASSTRTGRTSTDTQYF. The DNA for the CDR3 is TGTGCCAGCAGCACCCGGACGGGGAGAACTAGCACAGATACGCAGTATTTT.

This clone was counted once. The rearrangement links TRBV4-1 to TRBJ1-2; the match to TRBD1 covers 10 bases. The CDR3 is 18 amino acids. Looked up from germline, CDR1 is MGHRA and CDR2 is YSYEKL. Germline trimming cut 1 base from V and 3 bases from J; bases unmatched to any gene: 11. The CDR3 DNA sequence: TGCGCCAGCAGCCAAGCCGTGGCGGGACAGGGGACCTACTATGGCTACACCTTC. This translates into CASSQAVAGQGTYYGYTF.

V gene TRBV11-2 combines with J gene TRBJ1-1; no definite D call. The germline V gene encodes CDR1 SGHAT and CDR2 FQNNGV. The CDR3 length is 13 residues. The V end lost 3 bases, the J end lost 4 bases, and 9 bases lay between the germline ends. CDR3 protein: CASSFRWGTEAFF. The DNA of the CDR3 is TGTGCCAGCAGCTTCCGGTGGGGCACTGAAGCTTTCTTT.

The chain is built from TRBV11-3 and TRBJ2-1; 9 positions match TRBD2. Germline trimming cut 5 bases from V and 5 bases from J; bases unmatched to any gene: 4. Germline-derived CDR1 and CDR2 are SGHNT and YENEEA. The CDR3 spans 14 residues. CDR3 residues: CASSQTSGHNEQFF. The CDR3 nucleotides read TGTGCCAGCAGCCAGACTAGCGGCCACAATGAGCAGTTCTTC.

This chain connects TRBV7-2 to TRBJ2-5; D unresolved. Germline V lookup: CDR1 SGHTA, CDR2 FQGNSA. This CDR3 is 15 amino acids long. The germline V and J ends were trimmed by 0 bases and 4 bases, with 12 bases remaining between them. CDR3 bases: TGTGCCAGCAGCTTAGCTGGTAGCATTGGAGAGACCCAGTACTTC. This encodes CASSLAGSIGETQYF.

The chain couples TRBV19 to TRBJ1-5; D might be TRBD1 (6 bases). The CDR3 totals 15 residues. Per germline, CDR1 LNHDA and CDR2 SQIVND (reference sequence). Deletions cut 0 bases from V and 5 bases from J, with 11 bases between. The CDR3 sequence: CASSIEQGRYQPQHF. The DNA for the CDR3 is TGTGCCAGTAGTATAGAACAGGGTAGATATCAGCCCCAGCATTTT.

This chain joins TRBV28 and TRBJ2-1, with 8 bases that match TRBD2. This CDR3 region has 16 residues. Germline trimming cut 5 bases from V and 1 base from J; bases unmatched to any gene: 7. Germline V gene data show CDR1 as MDHEN and CDR2 as SYDVKM. The CDR3, as DNA: TGTGCCAGCAGTGAGAGCGGGAGCCGTTCCTACAATGAGCAGTTCTTC. Its protein is CASSESGSRSYNEQFF.

V and J are TRBV7-9 and TRBJ1-1, with 10 bases that match TRBD1. J was trimmed by 13 bases and V by 5 bases; bases with no gene match: 10. The germline gives CDR1 SEHNR, CDR2 FQNEAQ (reference sequence). The CDR3 length is 13 residues. The CDR3 is CASSAGATGGNFF. As DNA, the CDR3 is TGTGCCAGCAGCGCGGGAGCGACAGGGGGCAATTTCTTT.

The chain couples TRBV19 to TRBJ1-1; D gene uncertain. This CDR3 is built from 14 residues. The V gene's germline CDR1 is LNHDA and CDR2 SQIVND (reference sequence). Trimming removed 5 bases at V and 4 bases at J, with 14 bases between. The CDR3: CASSYGGGSTEAFF. CDR3 DNA: TGTGCCAGTAGTTACGGCGGAGGGAGCACTGAAGCTTTCTTT.

The V and J genes are TRBV7-3 and TRBJ2-1; 11 bases match TRBD2. Trimming took 4 bases from V and 5 from J; bases not matched to a gene: 10. The CDR3 has 17 amino acids. Per germline, CDR1 SGHTA and CDR2 FQGTGA. CDR3 sequence (DNA): TGTGCCAGCAGCTCGCCCGGCGGGACTAGCGGAAACAATGAGCAGTTCTTC. It encodes CASSSPGGTSGNNEQFF.

This chain links TRBV4-3 with TRBJ1-2; no clear D gene. Germline V gives CDR1 LGHNA, CDR2 YSLEER. The length of the CDR3 is 14 residues. Between the trimmed V and J ends, which lost 3 bases and 6 bases, there was a span of 14 bases. In DNA, the CDR3 is TGCGCCAGCAGCCAGATAACCGCCGGGAATGGCTACACCTTC. This sequence encodes CASSQITAGNGYTF.

The chain links TRBV7-3 to TRBJ2-1; the match to TRBD2 covers 11 bases. Germline values: CDR1 SGHTA, CDR2 FQGTGA. This CDR3 comprises 13 residues. After removal of 3 bases from V and 9 bases from J, the junction contained 1 base not matched to a gene. CDR3 residues: CASSFGLAGEQFF. The CDR3, as DNA: TGTGCCAGCAGCTTCGGACTAGCGGGTGAGCAGTTCTTC.

This clone was found once. The J gene is TRBJ2-1, the V gene TRBV7-2; D remains unclear. The CDR3 is 16 residues long. Germline CDR1 SGHTA, CDR2 FQGNSA. Trimming left V 5 bases short and J 0 bases short, with 14 bases between. CDR3 in amino acids: CASSGPGLSSYNEQFF. The CDR3 DNA reads TGTGCCAGCAGCGGCCCCGGGCTAAGCTCCTACAATGAGCAGTTCTTC. Combining the CDR3 with reference TRBV7-2 and TRBJ2-1 gives the whole variable domain GAGVSQSPSNKVTEKGKDVELRCDPISGHTALYWYRQSLGQGLEFLIYFQGNSAPDKSGLPSDRFSAERTGGSVSTLTIQRTQQEDSAVYLCASSGPGLSSYNEQFFGPGTRLTVL.

The J gene is TRBJ2-7, the V gene TRBV28; 14 positions agree with TRBD2. The CDR3 extends over 16 amino acids. Germline trimming cut 5 bases from V and 7 bases from J; bases unmatched to any gene: 10. From germline, CDR1 is MDHEN and CDR2 SYDVKM. This CDR3 is CASSPPGLAGVREQYF. The CDR3 DNA follows: TGTGCCAGCAGTCCGCCGGGACTAGCGGGAGTCAGGGAGCAGTACTTC.

The V and J genes are TRBV7-3 and TRBJ2-1; 7 bases line up with TRBD1. The CDR3 runs 17 residues. Germline V gene lookup returns CDR1 SGHTA and CDR2 FQGTGA. J gave up 6 bases and V 4 bases, and 15 bases lay outside the gene matches. The CDR3 protein is CASSSPTPTGIVNEQFF. As DNA, the CDR3 is TGTGCCAGCAGCTCCCCGACCCCGACAGGGATCGTCAATGAGCAGTTCTTC.

The gene calls are TRBV5-1 and TRBJ2-3, with 12 bases lining up with TRBD1. Trimming at V came to 5 bases and at J to 12 bases, leaving 13 bases not matched to a gene. The CDR3 length is 15 residues. Germline V gene sequence: CDR1 SGHRS, CDR2 YFSETQ. The CDR3 DNA is TGCGCCAGCAGGGGCGAGGGACAGGGGGCCCGCTTTCAGTATTTT. Translation: CASRGEGQGARFQYF.

There are a few counts of this clone. This chain joins TRBV29-1 and TRBJ1-1; the D gene is possibly TRBD1 (5 bases). The CDR3 has 13 amino acids. Trimming took off 8 bases at V and 11 bases at J, with 24 bases between the two ends. The germline CDR1 and CDR2 sequences are SQVTM and ANQGSEA. The CDR3 sequence is CSSWEGRGSSAFF. The CDR3 DNA follows: TGCAGCTCCTGGGAGGGGAGAGGTTCGTCGGCTTTCTTT.

V gene TRBV19 combines with J gene TRBJ2-7; a weak D match, TRBD2 (5 bases). Germline V gene data show CDR1 as LNHDA and CDR2 as SQIVND (reference sequence). The CDR3 extends over 12 amino acids. Trimming removed 5 bases at V and 5 bases at J, with 10 bases between. CDR3: CASSLTGDEQYF. The DNA of the CDR3 is TGTGCCAGTAGTCTGACCGGGGACGAGCAGTACTTC.

The chain links TRBV4-3 to TRBJ1-3, with a tentative D call TRBD1 (5 bases). Per germline, CDR1 LGHNA and CDR2 YSLEER. Trimming took off 4 bases at V and 4 bases at J, with 8 bases between the two ends. The CDR3 length is 13 residues. CDR3 sequence reads: CASSPRQGNTIYF. The CDR3 DNA follows: TGCGCCAGCAGCCCGAGACAGGGAAACACCATATATTTT.

This chain joins TRBV4-2 and TRBJ2-1; D is perhaps TRBD2 (5 bases). CDR1 and CDR2 from the germline V gene are LGHNA and YNFKEQ. V was cut by 0 bases and J by 0 bases, with 12 bases left in between. CDR3 length: 17 amino acids. The CDR3 region is CASSQDQSGDSYNEQFF. DNA of the CDR3: TGTGCCAGCAGCCAAGATCAGAGCGGAGACTCCTACAATGAGCAGTTCTTC.

This rearrangement joins TRBV19 to TRBJ2-7; 8 nucleotides agree with TRBD2. Germline V gene sequence: CDR1 LNHDA, CDR2 SQIVND (reference sequence). CDR3 length: 14 residues. Trimming removed 7 bases from V and 6 bases from J; junction bases left unmatched: 11. Here the CDR3 DNA reads TGTGCCAGTAAAATAGGAGCGGGAGCTCGCGAGCAGTACTTC. Translated: CASKIGAGAREQYF.

With regard to this clone: Other DNA sequences in the sample encode the same CDR3. The gene calls are TRBV27 and TRBJ2-7, with 9 bases matching TRBD1. CDR1 and CDR2 from the germline V gene are MNHEY and SMNVEV (reference sequence). The CDR3 covers 15 residues. Losses at the gene ends were 2 bases for V and 4 bases for J; bases not matched to a gene: 6. The CDR3 DNA reads TGTGCCAGCAGTTTAAAGGGACAGGGAACGTACGAGCAGTACTTC. This gives the protein CASSLKGQGTYEQYF.

The chain has TRBV27 and TRBJ1-1; D is uncertain. This CDR3 is built from 14 residues. The germline V gene encodes CDR1 MNHEY and CDR2 SMNVEV (reference sequence). V was pared by 2 bases and J by 2 bases, with 9 bases between. The CDR3 DNA reads TGTGCCAGCAGTTTAGAGGGTGTAAACACTGAAGCTTTCTTT. Amino acids: CASSLEGVNTEAFF.

The rearrangement uses TRBV7-7 and TRBJ2-5, with 12 nucleotides matching TRBD1. The trim removed 5 bases at V and 5 bases at J, leaving 6 bases unmatched. This CDR3 is 15 amino acids long. Looked up from germline, CDR1 is SSHAT and CDR2 is FNYEAQ (reference sequence). The CDR3 DNA is TGTGCCAGCAGCCCCGGGACAGGGGGCTGGGAGACCCAGTACTTC. It specifies CASSPGTGGWETQYF. Full variable domain (missing parts from reference TRBV7-7 and TRBJ2-5): GAGVSQSPRYKVTKRGQDVTLRCDPISSHATLYWYQQALGQGPEFLTYFNYEAQPDKSGLPSDRFSAERPEGSISTLTIQRTEQRDSAMYRCASSPGTGGWETQYFGPGTRLLVL.

The rearrangement joins TRBV19 to TRBJ2-5; D is undetermined. The V end lost 2 bases, the J end lost 3 bases, and 4 bases lay between the germline ends. Germline V lookup: CDR1 LNHDA, CDR2 SQIVND (reference sequence). There are 12 residues in the CDR3. DNA of the CDR3: TGTGCCAGTAGTATAACTAAAGAGACCCAGTACTTC. Protein: CASSITKETQYF.

The chain carries TRBV28 and TRBJ2-5; 8 bases map to TRBD2. Germline loops: CDR1 MDHEN, CDR2 SYDVKM. This CDR3 is built from 15 residues. V lost 3 bases to trimming and J lost 1 base; unmatched junction nucleotides: 4. As DNA, the CDR3 is TGTGCCAGCAGTTTGCAGCGGGAGAGCCAAGAGACCCAGTACTTC. This codes for CASSLQRESQETQYF.